This TCR beta chain stems from a study of blood T cell repertoires in COVID-19 (dated by TCRdb to the early 2020s). Notes on the research overall: Samples covering the acute and convalescent phases of COVID-19 were provided by collaborators in the United States, Italy and Spain. The prospective study material was composed of cDNA or gDNA derived from T cells, B-cell-depleted T cells, or PBMCs. The dataset comprised deeply sampled blood TCRbeta repertoires from subjects exposed to, actively infected with, or recovered from COVID-19. A freely available public database, intended as a resource for researchers studying the immune response to SARS-CoV-2, is where the repertoires were released. The samples were drawn from two sources: the first 160 participants of the ongoing ImmuneRACE study, and 1,000 to 1,500 subjects contributed by 6 global collaborators. A de-identified subject ID, COVID-19 status, age in years and sex were almost always included in the sample metadata. Where HLA class I and class II types were available, the types were taken from metadata supplied by the sample provider, not from assay-based typing. Overall results and qualifications from the work: Clinical and demographic metadata were provided uncurated, with the amount varying by source and participant.

As regards this clone: Its antigen is currently not known. Base qualities are not provided; no much larger clone lies one nucleotide away.

At the junction V is shortened by 0 bases and J by 6 bases, with 10 bases in between. The germline V gene supplies CDR1 SGHRS and CDR2 YFSETQ. The CDR3 goes from the cysteine to the phenylalanine over 14 residues. Only CDR3 DNA remains: 42 bases, in frame from the first base. Each collaborating institution followed its own protocols to collect whole blood in K2EDTA tubes. For TCRbeta analysis, collaborators shipped samples as frozen whole blood, isolated PBMCs, or DNA extracted from either of those sample types. TCRbeta CDR3 regions were amplified from genomic DNA using the immunoSEQ Assay, a bias-controlled multiplex PCR. In the source study's methods: Nucleated cell counts per sample were estimated from amplification of reference gene primers within the assay. To quantify the absolute abundance of each unique TCRbeta CDR3 rearrangement, sequence reads were collapsed and filtered. For each sample, productive Simpson clonality was calculated as the square root of Simpson's diversity index across productive rearrangements. Not all clones reach the TCRdb copy of this immuneACCESS table, which keeps in-frame sequences only. Checked studies attribute under half of the gap to unresolved V genes and leave the rest unexplained. The DNA was the basis for D and trimming; V, J and clone size are from that table. For this sample the table gives roughly 150,000 clones, of which approximately 83% were detected only once. The leading ten clones occupy around 8% of the sample.

The source of this sequence is a human donor in a cohort sampled during active COVID-19. The chain is assembled from TRBV5-1 and TRBJ1-5; the D gene assignment is ambiguous. Sequenced material: peripheral blood. The CDR3 region has the sequence CASSLAGGGQPQHF. At the DNA level, the sequence is TGCGCCAGCAGCTTGGCAGGAGGCGGTCAGCCCCAGCATTTT.